Listed below are T cell receptor beta chains from one sample, sequenced in a study of cytomegalovirus exposure and HLA in healthy donors. Repertoires were generated with immunoSEQ multiplex PCR, while TCRdb's copy carries only in-frame clones and drops some. Altogether 160,000 or so clones are present, over 60% being singletons, with the ten largest covering approximately 3%. Source material: PBMCs. The receptors here all came from a woman between 40 and 55 years old in good health and CMV-seronegative. The CDR3 runs from the conserved cysteine through the conserved F or W. The D gene is left open where the match is weak. Clone size, where shown, is once, few, many, or a class for clones that have expanded.

D gene: TRBD1
V gene: TRBV19
J gene: TRBJ2-7
clone size: -
CDR3 DNA: TGTGCCAGTAGTACCCGACAGGGGGTGACCTACGAGCAGTACTTC
CDR3 protein: CASSTRQGVTYEQYF

D gene: -
V gene: TRBV27
J gene: TRBJ2-5
clone size: -
CDR3 DNA: TGTGCCAGCAGTTTATTCGGGGGGCTCGAACAAGAGACCCAGTACTTC
CDR3 protein: CASSLFGGLEQETQYF

D gene: -
V gene: TRBV4-1
J gene: TRBJ2-7
clone size: -
CDR3 DNA: TGCGCCAGCAGCCAAGGTTTTATCCAAGGAGACTACGAGCAGTACTTC
CDR3 protein: CASSQGFIQGDYEQYF

D gene: -
V gene: TRBV5-1
J gene: TRBJ2-3
clone size: -
CDR3 DNA: TGCGCCAGCAGCCCTGGGACTTTCGCTGGCACAGATACGCAGTATTTT
CDR3 protein: CASSPGTFAGTDTQYF

D gene: -
V gene: TRBV11-2
J gene: TRBJ1-1
clone size: -
CDR3 DNA: TGTGCCAGCAGCTTAGGTTGGGCGAACACTGAAGCTTTCTTT
CDR3 protein: CASSLGWANTEAFF

D gene: -
V gene: TRBV5-1
J gene: TRBJ1-1
clone size: -
CDR3 DNA: TGCGCCAGCAGCAGCTTGCGCAGGGGCGGGACTGAAGCTTTCTTT
CDR3 protein: CASSSLRRGGTEAFF

D gene: TRBD2
V gene: TRBV9
J gene: TRBJ2-3
clone size: -
CDR3 DNA: TGTGCCAGCAGCGTAGTGGATCGCGGGGGGGCAGATACGCAGTATTTT
CDR3 protein: CASSVVDRGGADTQYF

D gene: TRBD1
V gene: TRBV2
J gene: TRBJ1-2
clone size: few
CDR3 DNA: TGTGCCAGCATTCACGCGGGACAGGGTAACTATGGCTACACCTTC
CDR3 protein: CASIHAGQGNYGYTF

D gene: TRBD2
V gene: TRBV2
J gene: TRBJ2-7
clone size: -
CDR3 DNA: TGTGCCAGCAGTGAACCTAGCGGGGACTACGAGCAGTACTTC
CDR3 protein: CASSEPSGDYEQYF

D gene: -
V gene: TRBV4-1
J gene: TRBJ1-5
clone size: few
CDR3 DNA: TGCGCCAGCAGCCGGGCAGGGCTTAGCAATCAGCCCCAGCATTTT
CDR3 protein: CASSRAGLSNQPQHF

D gene: TRBD2
V gene: TRBV7-2
J gene: TRBJ2-5
clone size: once
CDR3 DNA: TGTGCCAGCAGCCGCGGGGGGAATTCGGAGACCCAGTACTTC
CDR3 protein: CASSRGGNSETQYF

D gene: -
V gene: TRBV14
J gene: TRBJ2-5
clone size: -
CDR3 DNA: TGTGCCAGCAGCCTGGTGCAGGGGAGACAGTACTTC
CDR3 protein: CASSLVQGRQYF

D gene: TRBD1
V gene: TRBV5-1
J gene: TRBJ1-1
clone size: -
CDR3 DNA: TGCGCCAGCAGCTCCTCCAGGGGGCGTTCGATGAGGGGCACTGAAGCTTTCTTT
CDR3 protein: CASSSSRGRSMRGTEAFF

D gene: -
V gene: TRBV4-2
J gene: TRBJ1-3
clone size: -
CDR3 DNA: TGTGCCAGCAGCCAAGACAGGCGGGGAAATGGAAACACCATATATTTT
CDR3 protein: CASSQDRRGNGNTIYF

D gene: TRBD1
V gene: TRBV5-1
J gene: TRBJ2-1
clone size: -
CDR3 DNA: TGCGCCAGCAGCCAGGACAGGGCGATTTTCAATGAGCAGTTCTTC
CDR3 protein: CASSQDRAIFNEQFF

D gene: -
V gene: TRBV9
J gene: TRBJ1-5
clone size: -
CDR3 DNA: TGTGCCAGCAGCGTAGGGGCAGGGTCCCATCAGCCCCAGCATTTT
CDR3 protein: CASSVGAGSHQPQHF

D gene: -
V gene: TRBV7-2
J gene: TRBJ2-2
clone size: -
CDR3 DNA: TGTGCCAGCAGCCTCGGGGGGCCCAACGGGGAGCTGTTTTTT
CDR3 protein: CASSLGGPNGELFF

D gene: -
V gene: TRBV5-1
J gene: TRBJ2-2
clone size: -
CDR3 DNA: TGCGCCAGCAGCTTGGGTCTCAGGGGGAACACCGGGGAGCTGTTTTTT
CDR3 protein: CASSLGLRGNTGELFF

D gene: TRBD2
V gene: TRBV7-2
J gene: TRBJ2-1
clone size: -
CDR3 DNA: TGTGCCAGCAGCCACAGCGGGGGGGCCTTTAATGAGCAGTTCTTC
CDR3 protein: CASSHSGGAFNEQFF

D gene: TRBD2
V gene: TRBV4-2
J gene: TRBJ2-1
clone size: -
CDR3 DNA: TGTGCCAGCAGCCAAGGGGGACTAGCGGGGTCGACAGGCCCCTACAATGAGCAGTTCTTC
CDR3 protein: CASSQGGLAGSTGPYNEQFF

D gene: -
V gene: TRBV12-5
J gene: TRBJ1-1
clone size: -
CDR3 DNA: TGTGCTAGTGATAAATGGGGCAGGGGGAACACTGAAGCTTTCTTT
CDR3 protein: CASDKWGRGNTEAFF

D gene: TRBD1
V gene: TRBV2
J gene: TRBJ1-1
clone size: -
CDR3 DNA: TGTGCCAGTTCCCGAGACAGGGAGACTGAAGCTTTCTTT
CDR3 protein: CASSRDRETEAFF

D gene: TRBD1
V gene: TRBV28
J gene: TRBJ2-7
clone size: -
CDR3 DNA: TGTGCCAGCAGTTCAGACCGGGACAGGGGGCCCGAGCAGTACTTC
CDR3 protein: CASSSDRDRGPEQYF

D gene: TRBD2
V gene: TRBV10-2
J gene: TRBJ2-1
clone size: few
CDR3 DNA: TGCGCCAGCAGTGAGGGACTAGCGGGGGGTCGGGAGCAGTTCTTC
CDR3 protein: CASSEGLAGGREQFF

D gene: -
V gene: TRBV5-1
J gene: TRBJ1-2
clone size: -
CDR3 DNA: TGCGCCAGCAGCTCGACTACAGGGATCTATGGCTACACCTTC
CDR3 protein: CASSSTTGIYGYTF

D gene: TRBD2
V gene: TRBV5-4
J gene: TRBJ2-1
clone size: few
CDR3 DNA: TGTGCCAGCAGCTTGAAGGGGACTAGTGATAGGCAGCAGTTCTTC
CDR3 protein: CASSLKGTSDRQQFF

D gene: TRBD1
V gene: TRBV6-5
J gene: TRBJ1-2
clone size: -
CDR3 DNA: TGTGCCAGCAGTTACTCGGGACAGGGACATGGCTACACCTTC
CDR3 protein: CASSYSGQGHGYTF

D gene: -
V gene: TRBV5-4
J gene: TRBJ1-1
clone size: -
CDR3 DNA: TGTGCCAGCAGCTTGGAAGGGGGTCGTACTGAAGCTTTCTTT
CDR3 protein: CASSLEGGRTEAFF

D gene: -
V gene: TRBV5-1
J gene: TRBJ2-6
clone size: -
CDR3 DNA: TGCGCCAGCAACTTGGATACTGGGGCCAACGTCCTGACTTTC
CDR3 protein: CASNLDTGANVLTF

D gene: TRBD1
V gene: TRBV18
J gene: TRBJ1-1
clone size: -
CDR3 DNA: TGTGCCAGCTCACCAAATCTGGGGGCATCAGGGGGCACTGAAGCTTTCTTT
CDR3 protein: CASSPNLGASGGTEAFF

D gene: -
V gene: TRBV18
J gene: TRBJ2-3
clone size: -
CDR3 DNA: TGTGCCAGCTCACCATTGGCAGTTACGGATACGCAGTATTTT
CDR3 protein: CASSPLAVTDTQYF

D gene: -
V gene: TRBV7-9
J gene: TRBJ1-4
clone size: few
CDR3 DNA: TGTGCCAGCAGCCGACACGACGCCAATGAAAAACTGTTTTTT
CDR3 protein: CASSRHDANEKLFF

D gene: -
V gene: TRBV7-9
J gene: TRBJ1-1
clone size: -
CDR3 DNA: TGTGCCAGCAGCAAGAGCAGGGAAGCTTTCTTT
CDR3 protein: CASSKSREAFF

D gene: TRBD1
V gene: TRBV11-2
J gene: TRBJ2-7
clone size: -
CDR3 DNA: TGTGCCAGCAGCTCCCCAGGGGGAAGCTCCTACGAGCAGTACTTC
CDR3 protein: CASSSPGGSSYEQYF

D gene: TRBD1
V gene: TRBV5-4
J gene: TRBJ2-5
clone size: -
CDR3 DNA: TGTGCCAGCAGCTTACAGGGGGGGACCCAGTACTTC
CDR3 protein: CASSLQGGTQYF

D gene: -
V gene: TRBV28
J gene: TRBJ2-7
clone size: -
CDR3 DNA: TGTGCCAGCAGTTTGACGGGGTTTCACCACGAGCAGTACTTC
CDR3 protein: CASSLTGFHHEQYF

D gene: TRBD1
V gene: TRBV25-1
J gene: TRBJ2-1
clone size: -
CDR3 DNA: TGTGCCACTGGGACAGTCCCCTACAATGAGCAGTTCTTC
CDR3 protein: CATGTVPYNEQFF

D gene: -
V gene: TRBV10-1
J gene: TRBJ1-1
clone size: few
CDR3 DNA: TGCGCCAGCCGGGGACAGAACACTGAAGCTTTCTTT
CDR3 protein: CASRGQNTEAFF

D gene: TRBD1
V gene: TRBV19
J gene: TRBJ1-4
clone size: -
CDR3 DNA: TGTGCCAGTGGGGACAGAGCAACTAATGAAAAACTGTTTTTT
CDR3 protein: CASGDRATNEKLFF

D gene: -
V gene: TRBV2
J gene: TRBJ1-2
clone size: -
CDR3 DNA: TGTGCCAGCAGATCCGACAGTCAGAGGGGCTACACCTTC
CDR3 protein: CASRSDSQRGYTF

D gene: -
V gene: TRBV4-1
J gene: TRBJ1-2
clone size: -
CDR3 DNA: TGCGCCAGCAGCCCGGGAGGTGGGGCCTCTTATGGCTACACCTTC
CDR3 protein: CASSPGGGASYGYTF

D gene: -
V gene: TRBV10-3
J gene: TRBJ1-1
clone size: once
CDR3 DNA: TGTGCCATCAGCGGGGGGAAGGACACTGAAGCTTTCTTT
CDR3 protein: CAISGGKDTEAFF

D gene: TRBD1
V gene: TRBV28
J gene: TRBJ1-1
clone size: few
CDR3 DNA: TGTGCCAGCAGTGGGTCCGGGACAGGTACTGAAGCTTTCTTT
CDR3 protein: CASSGSGTGTEAFF

D gene: TRBD1
V gene: TRBV18
J gene: TRBJ2-5
clone size: -
CDR3 DNA: TGTGCCAGCTCACCAGGCAGGACAGGGATGGAGACCCAGTACTTC
CDR3 protein: CASSPGRTGMETQYF

D gene: TRBD1
V gene: TRBV7-9
J gene: TRBJ2-7
clone size: once
CDR3 DNA: TGTGCCAGCAGTTTAGCCGGGACAGGTAACTACGAGCAGTACTTC
CDR3 protein: CASSLAGTGNYEQYF

D gene: TRBD2
V gene: TRBV6-1
J gene: TRBJ2-1
clone size: -
CDR3 DNA: TGTGCCAGCAGAGCCGGGACTAGCTATTTCAATGAGCAGTTCTTC
CDR3 protein: CASRAGTSYFNEQFF

D gene: TRBD2
V gene: TRBV28
J gene: TRBJ2-1
clone size: -
CDR3 DNA: TGTGCCAGCAGTTCTAGCGGGGACTCCTACAATGAGCAGTTCTTC
CDR3 protein: CASSSSGDSYNEQFF

D gene: -
V gene: TRBV18
J gene: TRBJ1-1
clone size: once
CDR3 DNA: TGTGCCAGCTTGGACAGAGCGAACACTGAAGCTTTCTTT
CDR3 protein: CASLDRANTEAFF

D gene: -
V gene: TRBV30
J gene: TRBJ1-6
clone size: -
CDR3 DNA: TGTGCCTGGAGTGGGGGGGGTAAGTATTCACCCCTCCACTTT
CDR3 protein: CAWSGGGKYSPLHF

D gene: -
V gene: TRBV18
J gene: TRBJ2-2
clone size: -
CDR3 DNA: TGTGCCAGCTCAACAGACACCGGGGAGCTGTTTTTT
CDR3 protein: CASSTDTGELFF

D gene: TRBD2
V gene: TRBV5-6
J gene: TRBJ2-3
clone size: once
CDR3 DNA: TGTGCCAGCAGCTTGGCCATAGGGATAGCGGGGGGTGATACGCAGTATTTT
CDR3 protein: CASSLAIGIAGGDTQYF

D gene: TRBD2
V gene: TRBV18
J gene: TRBJ2-3
clone size: -
CDR3 DNA: TGTGCCAGCTCACTGGGACTAGCCCGCACAGATACGCAGTATTTT
CDR3 protein: CASSLGLARTDTQYF

D gene: TRBD1
V gene: TRBV5-5
J gene: TRBJ1-1
clone size: -
CDR3 DNA: TGTGCCAGCAGCCGAACAAGCATTTTCACGACAGGGGGCGCGACTGAAGCTTTCTTT
CDR3 protein: CASSRTSIFTTGGATEAFF

D gene: TRBD1
V gene: TRBV7-9
J gene: TRBJ1-2
clone size: -
CDR3 DNA: TGTTCCAGCAGCCCCCATCTGGGGACAGGGGGCAAGGAGGTGAGGGGCTACACCTTC
CDR3 protein: CSSSPHLGTGGKEVRGYTF

D gene: -
V gene: TRBV20-1
J gene: TRBJ2-7
clone size: -
CDR3 DNA: TGCAGTGCCGCCGGGGAGAACGAGCAGTACTTC
CDR3 protein: CSAAGENEQYF

D gene: TRBD1
V gene: TRBV13
J gene: TRBJ2-5
clone size: -
CDR3 DNA: TGTGCCAGCGGACAGGGGGGACATCGGGGAGAGACCCAGTACTTC
CDR3 protein: CASGQGGHRGETQYF

D gene: TRBD2
V gene: TRBV19
J gene: TRBJ2-2
clone size: -
CDR3 DNA: TGTGCCAGTAGTTTCCGGGGGGGCTACAACACCGGGGAGCTGTTTTTT
CDR3 protein: CASSFRGGYNTGELFF

D gene: TRBD1
V gene: TRBV5-1
J gene: TRBJ2-1
clone size: once
CDR3 DNA: TGCGCCAGCAGCCCGCGGACAGGGGGCATCTACAATGAGCAGTTCTTC
CDR3 protein: CASSPRTGGIYNEQFF

D gene: TRBD2
V gene: TRBV6-1
J gene: TRBJ2-5
clone size: -
CDR3 DNA: TGTGCCAGCAGTGTAGGGAGGGGACAAGAGACCCAGTACTTC
CDR3 protein: CASSVGRGQETQYF

D gene: TRBD2
V gene: TRBV13
J gene: TRBJ2-7
clone size: -
CDR3 DNA: TGTGCCAGCAGCTCAGACCCCGGGACTAGCGGGCCTACGGTCGAGCAGTACTTC
CDR3 protein: CASSSDPGTSGPTVEQYF